Included here is one T cell receptor beta chain sequence, with context. Original analysis: Filtering differed since immunoSEQ provided only junctions, with no quality scores. TCRdb keeps only in-frame clones here, not all; method: immunoSEQ multiplex PCR. V, J and clone size were drawn from that table, and D and trimming were deduced from the DNA. In the table there are over a million clones, roughly 96% of which are singletons. Per the germline V gene, CDR1 is MNHEY and CDR2 is SMNVEV (reference sequence). The CDR3 spans 16 residues. The J segment lost 0 bases and the V segment lost 10 bases, leaving 8 bases of the junction unmatched. The record originates from a study of shared clonotypes between healthy human individuals.

The receptor was isolated from a man between 25 and 39 years old in good health. The sequencing input was naive CD4+ T cells sorted from blood. Stated subset: CD45RA+ positively selected. The chain employs TRBV27 and TRBJ2-7, with TRBD2 matching over 14 bases. CDR3 DNA sequence: TGTGCCACCGGGACTAGCGGGAGTCCTGACTCCTACGAGCAGTACTTC. Amino acids: CATGTSGSPDSYEQYF.